A single sample gave rise to the 6 T cell receptor beta chains below, sequenced in a study of T cells after yellow fever vaccination. TCRdb fed the 5' RACE reads into MiXCR, producing one record per CDR3 protein. Of 500,000 to 550,000 distinct CDR3 sequences in the sample, 21% were seen once. Sample: PBMCs, taken roughly 20 days after the first yellow fever vaccination. The receptors shown here come from a man aged 18-30 years who received the YFV17D yellow fever vaccine.

This clonotype was counted between two and nine times. The chain combines TRBV5-1 with TRBJ1-1; TRBD1 is a possible D gene (5 bases). V lost 4 bases to trimming and J lost 0 bases, with 10 bases between them. CDR3 length equals 14 residues. Germline loops: CDR1 SGHRS, CDR2 YFSETQ. The CDR3 region is CASSPDTMNTEAFF. For the CDR3, the DNA is TGCGCCAGCAGCCCGGACACCATGAACACTGAAGCTTTCTTT.

The chain has TRBV20-1 and TRBJ2-7, with 9 bases identical to TRBD2. With 7 bases clipped from V and 4 bases from J, the junction kept 8 bases outside the gene matches. Germline loops: CDR1 DFQATT, CDR2 SNEGSKA (reference sequence). This CDR3 has 13 residues. The CDR3 DNA follows: TGCAGTGTAAAGCGGGGGGTGGAATACGAGCAGTACGTC. Translation gives CSVKRGVEYEQYV.

This clonotype was found a few times. The chain combines TRBV7-2 with TRBJ2-7, with D perhaps given as TRBD1 or TRBD2 (5 bases each). V was shortened by 1 base and J by 7 bases, with 11 bases between the two germline ends. The germline CDR1 and CDR2 sequences are SGHTA and FQGNSA. CDR3 length: 13 amino acids. The CDR3 is CASSLERGREQYF. As DNA, the CDR3 is TGTGCCAGCAGCTTAGAGAGGGGACGGGAGCAGTACTTC.

The CDR3 region is CASSLQRQSDTQYF. DNA for the CDR3: TGTGCCAGCAGCCTACAGCGACAGTCAGATACGCAGTATTTT. The chain carries TRBV7-6 and TRBJ2-3; tentatively, D is TRBD1 (5 bases). Germline values: CDR1 SGHVS, CDR2 FNYEAQ. The CDR3 covers 14 residues. Trimming took off 5 bases at V and 4 bases at J, with 13 bases between the two ends.

V and J are TRBV20-1 and TRBJ2-7; D is ambiguous. The germline CDR1 and CDR2 sequences are DFQATT and SNEGSKA (reference sequence). The length of the CDR3 is 11 residues. Here the CDR3 reads CERGAFYEQYV. In DNA form, the CDR3 reads TGCGAACGTGGAGCATTCTACGAGCAGTACGTC.

This clonotype was seen a few times. The rearrangement links TRBV18 to TRBJ2-7; no firm D call. CDR1 and CDR2 from the germline V gene are KGHSH and LQKENI. The length of the CDR3 is 14 residues. The ends were cut back, 2 bases at V and 2 bases at J, with 10 bases in the middle. CDR3 DNA: TGTGCCAGCTCACCAGGGCAGGCGACCTACGAGCAGTACGTC. It specifies CASSPGQATYEQYV.